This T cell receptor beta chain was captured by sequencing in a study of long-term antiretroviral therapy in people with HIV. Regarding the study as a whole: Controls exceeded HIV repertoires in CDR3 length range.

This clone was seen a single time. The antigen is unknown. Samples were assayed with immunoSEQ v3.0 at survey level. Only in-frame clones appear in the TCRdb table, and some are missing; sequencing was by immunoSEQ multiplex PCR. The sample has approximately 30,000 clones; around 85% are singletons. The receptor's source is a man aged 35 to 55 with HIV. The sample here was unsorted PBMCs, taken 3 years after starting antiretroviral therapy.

In DNA form, the CDR3 reads TGTGCCAGCAGCGAGTCCGGGCCTCAAGAGACCCAGTACTTC. The encoded protein is CASSESGPQETQYF. V and J are TRBV9 and TRBJ2-5; D not certain. V was clipped by 3 bases and J by 2 bases, with 11 bases between them. Germline V lookup: CDR1 SGDLS, CDR2 YYNGEE. This CDR3 has 14 amino acids.